This T cell receptor (beta chain) was recovered during a study of blood T cell repertoires in COVID-19. Study-level information: Material from acute and convalescent COVID-19 was sourced from the United States, Italy and Spain.

In the study's own analysis: Amplification of reference gene primers provided the estimated nucleated cell counts. Clones were sequenced by immunoSEQ multiplex PCR, and TCRdb holds only the in-frame ones, with some missing. The V and J calls and the clone size are those of that table, but D and trimming were determined from the DNA. Here the sample spans 89,000 or so clones, about 85% being singletons. The clonotype comes from a human donor in a cohort sampled during active COVID-19. The sample was peripheral blood.

This chain's CDR3 is CASSLIVGEAFF. The DNA for the CDR3 is TGTGCCAGCAGCTTAATCGTCGGTGAAGCTTTCTTT. The chain has TRBV11-2 and TRBJ1-1, with no clear D. This CDR3 region has 12 residues. Germline V gene data show CDR1 as SGHAT and CDR2 as FQNNGV. The V end was cut by 2 bases, the J end by 7 bases, with 8 bases between.